This passage covers 29 T cell receptor beta chains from one sample sequenced in a study of PD-L1 blockade in urothelial cancer. Data came from immunoSEQ multiplex PCR; TCRdb stores just in-frame clones and leaves some out. The sample lists about 72,000 clones; 84% were seen once. The material sequenced was PBMCs, taken around atezolizumab (anti-PD-L1) treatment. These receptors all come from a man between 70 and 80 years old with urothelial cancer.

The chain is built from TRBV27 and TRBJ1-5; 7 bases are a match to TRBD1. The ends lost 1 base at V and 1 base at J; junction bases unmatched: 7. This CDR3 contains 17 residues. CDR1 MNHEY and CDR2 SMNVEV come from the germline V gene (reference sequence). The CDR3 DNA is TGTGCCAGCAGTTTATTTGGGCCGGACAGGAGCAATCAGCCCCAGCATTTT. Its translation is CASSLFGPDRSNQPQHF.

The chain is built from TRBV6-5 and TRBJ1-3; D may be TRBD1 (6 bases). This CDR3 is 14 amino acids long. Germline CDR1 MNHEY, CDR2 SVGAGI. With 6 bases removed from V and 4 bases from J, the gap between germline ends came to 13 bases. The CDR3 loop reads CASRAPGQGNTIYF. The CDR3 DNA is TGTGCCAGCAGAGCTCCGGGACAAGGAAACACCATATATTTT.

The chain links TRBV28 to TRBJ2-1; D is ambiguous. The V gene's germline CDR1 is MDHEN and CDR2 SYDVKM. This CDR3 contains 14 residues. Trimming took 2 bases from V and 7 from J, leaving 12 bases between them. The CDR3 sequence is CASSLRPGSNEQFF. The CDR3 region has the DNA TGTGCCAGCAGTTTAAGGCCAGGCTCAAATGAGCAGTTCTTC.

The chain uses TRBV21-1 and TRBJ1-5; TRBD1 is the table's D call, not checked against the DNA. TRBV21-1 is designated a pseudogene. The CDR3 spans 14 residues. CDR3: CASSKTRGSQPQHF. The CDR3 bases are TGTGCCAGCAGCAAAACCAGGGGTTCTCAGCCCCAGCATTTT.

This clone was picked up one time. The V and J genes are TRBV7-2 and TRBJ2-7; 9 nucleotides agree with TRBD1. The CDR3 runs 15 residues. CDR1 SGHTA and CDR2 FQGNSA come from the germline V gene. V lost 5 bases and J lost 7; bases outside the gene matches: 12. The CDR3 sequence: CASSLPPGQGREQYF. CDR3 nucleotides: TGTGCCAGCAGCCTACCACCGGGACAGGGAAGAGAGCAGTACTTC. The full variable domain, in which reference TRBV7-2 and TRBJ2-7 provide the parts outside the CDR3, is GAGVSQSPSNKVTEKGKDVELRCDPISGHTALYWYRQSLGQGLEFLIYFQGNSAPDKSGLPSDRFSAERTGGSVSTLTIQRTQQEDSAVYLCASSLPPGQGREQYFGPGTRLTVT.

This clone appeared once. V is TRBV11-2 and J is TRBJ2-7; 13 bases are shared with TRBD2. The V gene end was trimmed by 5 bases and the J gene end by 5 bases; junction bases not matched to a gene: 12. Germline CDR1 SGHAT, CDR2 FQNNGV. The CDR3 totals 17 residues. The chain's CDR3 is CASSLSSGTSGNHEQYF. CDR3 bases: TGTGCCAGCAGCCTCTCTTCCGGGACTAGCGGGAACCACGAGCAGTACTTC.

This chain joins TRBV11-3 and TRBJ2-7; 9 bases map to TRBD2. The V and J ends lost 1 base and 2 bases, in that order; junction bases with no gene match: 6. The CDR3 runs to 16 residues. Germline lookup yields CDR1 SGHNT and CDR2 YENEEA. The CDR3: CASSLVIAGDAYEQYF. CDR3 nucleotides: TGTGCCAGCAGCTTAGTGATAGCGGGAGATGCCTACGAGCAGTACTTC.

The chain has TRBV11-2 and TRBJ2-2; TRBD2 matches at 10 bases. With 6 bases clipped from V and 4 bases from J, the junction kept 2 bases outside the gene matches. The length of the CDR3 is 14 residues. From germline, CDR1 is SGHAT and CDR2 FQNNGV. In DNA, the CDR3 is TGTGCCAGCAGGCTAGCGGGAGCCACCGGGGAGCTGTTTTTT. This sequence encodes CASRLAGATGELFF.

The V call is TRBV27, the J call TRBJ1-2; 9 bases match TRBD1. The length of the CDR3 is 15 residues. Germline V gene sequence: CDR1 MNHEY, CDR2 SMNVEV (reference sequence). V was clipped by 0 bases and J by 2 bases; unmatched bases: 1. The CDR3 nucleotides are TGTGCCAGCAGTTTATCCGGGACAGGGAACTATGGCTACACCTTC. This codes for CASSLSGTGNYGYTF.

The chain couples TRBV7-3 to TRBJ2-3; 9 nucleotides line up with TRBD1. After removal of 3 bases from V and 2 bases from J, the junction contained 3 bases not matched to a gene. This CDR3 contains 15 residues. Per the germline V gene, CDR1 is SGHTA and CDR2 is FQGTGA. In DNA, the CDR3 is TGTGCCAGCAGCTTGGGACAGGGAAACACAGATACGCAGTATTTT. Its protein is CASSLGQGNTDTQYF.

This clone showed up just once. The chain links TRBV6-6 to TRBJ1-3, with no clear D. CDR3 size: 14 residues. V was cut by 7 bases and J by 0 bases, with 10 bases left in between. The germline gives CDR1 MNHNY, CDR2 SVGAGI (reference sequence). The CDR3 DNA reads TGTGCCAGCACCTACGAGATCTCTGGAAACACCATATATTTT. The encoded protein is CASTYEISGNTIYF.

The genes are TRBV19 and TRBJ2-1; 7 bases agree with TRBD1. Germline V gene sequence: CDR1 LNHDA, CDR2 SQIVND (reference sequence). This CDR3 is built from 14 residues. V shed 1 base, J shed 7 bases, and the junction held 4 bases outside the gene matches. DNA for the CDR3: TGTGCCAGTAGTATAGGGTCACAGGGGAATGAGCAGTTCTTC. This translates into CASSIGSQGNEQFF.

This clone was counted many times. This chain uses TRBV4-1 with TRBJ2-7; possible D gene TRBD1, 6 bases. Trimming cost V 0 bases and J 2 bases, with 11 bases left between them. CDR1 and CDR2 (germline): MGHRA, YSYEKL. This CDR3 has 15 residues. This chain's CDR3 is CASSQEDSATYEQYF. The CDR3 coding sequence is TGCGCCAGCAGCCAAGAGGACAGTGCTACCTACGAGCAGTACTTC.

The sample holds a few counts of this clone. J is TRBJ2-1 and V is TRBV7-3; 7 bases agree with TRBD1. Trimming at V came to 4 bases and at J to 2 bases, leaving 5 bases not matched to a gene. Germline V gene lookup returns CDR1 SGHTA and CDR2 FQGTGA. There are 15 residues in the CDR3. This chain's CDR3 is CASSSPGQTYNEQFF. CDR3 nucleotides: TGTGCCAGCAGCTCTCCGGGACAGACCTACAATGAGCAGTTCTTC.

The J gene is TRBJ2-7, the V gene TRBV6-1; 8 bases are shared with TRBD1. CDR1 is MNHNS and CDR2 is SASEGT in the germline V gene. Unmatched junction bases numbered 9, after V lost 2 bases and J lost 6 bases. This CDR3 is built from 15 residues. CDR3 protein: CASSEMAGGRGEQYF. CDR3 coding DNA: TGTGCCAGCAGTGAAATGGCAGGGGGCCGGGGCGAGCAGTACTTC.

Notes on this clone: An end of the junction differs from the germline gene, which may be a read error. V and J are TRBV19 and TRBJ2-1; 11 nucleotides match TRBD2. Germline V gene sequence: CDR1 LNHDA, CDR2 SQIVND (reference sequence). This CDR3 comprises 15 residues. CDR3 sequence reads: CASSIGTSGYNEQFF. CDR3 DNA sequence: TGTGCCAGTAGCATAGGGACTAGCGGCTACAATGAGCAGTTCTTC.

The chain links TRBV9 to TRBJ2-7; perhaps TRBD2 as D (6 bases). Looked up from germline, CDR1 is SGDLS and CDR2 is YYNGEE. V was shortened by 0 bases and J by 0 bases, with 7 bases between the two germline ends. CDR3 length equals 14 residues. The CDR3 loop reads CASSVGGDSYEQYF. In nucleotides, the CDR3 is TGTGCCAGCAGCGTAGGCGGGGACTCCTACGAGCAGTACTTC.

The chain carries TRBV4-2 and TRBJ1-3; D is unresolved. Trimming cost V 0 bases and J 1 base, with 25 bases left between them. The CDR3 contains 21 residues. Looked up from germline, CDR1 is LGHNA and CDR2 is YNFKEQ. DNA for the CDR3: TGTGCCAGCAGCCAAGAGCTCGGCTCAGGAGGGCTTATCCAGTCTGGAAACACCATATATTTT. It translates to CASSQELGSGGLIQSGNTIYF.

The V call is TRBV6-5, the J call TRBJ2-7; 8 bases fit TRBD1. CDR1 MNHEY and CDR2 SVGAGI come from the germline V gene. V was pared by 7 bases and J by 2 bases, with 7 bases of the junction left unmatched. The CDR3 is made up of 14 amino acids. CDR3 sequence: CASTSGTGTYEQYF. The CDR3 DNA follows: TGTGCCAGCACCTCCGGGACAGGAACCTACGAGCAGTACTTC.

This clone was detected only once. The chain couples TRBV19 to TRBJ2-3; TRBD2 aligns across 11 bases. Germline V gives CDR1 LNHDA, CDR2 SQIVND (reference sequence). The CDR3 is 14 residues long. V shed 6 bases, J shed 3 bases, and the junction held 2 bases outside the gene matches. This CDR3 is CASRVAGGTDTQYF. The DNA of the CDR3 is TGTGCCAGTAGGGTAGCGGGAGGGACAGATACGCAGTATTTT.

The chain joins TRBV19 to TRBJ2-2; TRBD2 matches 8 bases. CDR1 is LNHDA, CDR2 SQIVND, per germline (reference sequence). The V segment lost 0 bases and the J segment 1 base; nucleotides outside the gene matches: 4. The CDR3 has 17 residues. CDR3: CASSIDGLALNTGELFF. The CDR3 nucleotides are TGTGCCAGTAGTATAGATGGACTAGCCCTGAACACCGGGGAGCTGTTTTTT.

A word on this clone: The junction differs from germline at one of its ends, possibly a read error. V gene TRBV7-2 combines with J gene TRBJ2-3; TRBD2 agrees at 9 bases. The CDR3 loop spans 14 amino acids. Germline CDR1 and CDR2: SGHTA and FQGNSA. CDR3 residues: CASSLGTSTDTQYF. CDR3 nucleotides: TGTGCCAGCAGCCTGGGGACTAGCACCGATACGCAGTATTTT.

This chain joins TRBV18 and TRBJ2-1, with 7 bases matching TRBD2. Trimming removed 2 bases from V and 14 bases from J; junction bases left unmatched: 9. The CDR3 covers 13 residues. CDR1 and CDR2 (germline): KGHSH, LQKENI. CDR3 amino acids: CASSPGLADGEFF. CDR3 bases: TGTGCCAGCTCACCAGGGCTAGCGGACGGGGAGTTCTTC.

This chain joins TRBV7-3 and TRBJ1-1; TRBD1 might be the D (6 bases). Germline CDR1 SGHTA, CDR2 FQGTGA. The CDR3 loop spans 13 amino acids. The ends were cut back, 4 bases at V and 6 bases at J, with 12 bases in the middle. CDR3 nucleotides: TGTGCCAGCAGCTCTCAGGGGACCTCTGAAGCTTTCTTT. It translates to CASSSQGTSEAFF. The full variable domain, in which reference TRBV7-3 and TRBJ1-1 provide the parts outside the CDR3, is GAGVSQTPSNKVTEKGKYVELRCDPISGHTALYWYRQSLGQGPEFLIYFQGTGAADDSGLPNDRFFAVRPEGSVSTLKIQRTERGDSAVYLCASSSQGTSEAFFGQGTRLTVV.

The chain recombines TRBV2 with TRBJ1-2; 9 bases agree with TRBD1. The CDR3 covers 13 residues. CDR1 is SNHLY, CDR2 FYNNEI, per germline. V gave up 5 bases and J gave up 7 bases; unmatched junction bases: 5. The CDR3 sequence is CASSTQGASGYTF. CDR3 DNA sequence: TGTGCCAGCAGTACACAGGGGGCGAGTGGCTACACCTTC.

The V call is TRBV2, the J call TRBJ2-7; 11 bases agree with TRBD2. J gave up 4 bases and V 2 bases, and 7 bases lay outside the gene matches. The germline CDR1 and CDR2 sequences are SNHLY and FYNNEI. CDR3 length: 16 amino acids. The CDR3 DNA reads TGTGCCAGCAGTGAATCGGCGACTAGCGGGGTTTACGAGCAGTACTTC. It specifies CASSESATSGVYEQYF.

The chain links TRBV10-1 to TRBJ2-3; D may be TRBD2 (5 bases). CDR1 and CDR2 from the germline V gene are WNHNN and SYGVQD (reference sequence). V lost 2 bases to trimming and J lost 0 bases, with 9 bases between them. CDR3 size: 15 residues. CDR3 amino acids: CASSESGGSTDTQYF. The CDR3 coding sequence is TGCGCCAGCAGTGAGAGTGGCGGGAGCACAGATACGCAGTATTTT.

This chain uses TRBV5-1 with TRBJ2-7; 10 bases agree with TRBD2. V shed 4 bases, J shed 8 bases, and the junction held 9 bases outside the gene matches. The CDR3 loop spans 14 amino acids. Germline CDR1 reads SGHRS; CDR2 reads YFSETQ. The CDR3 reads CASSLGLAGEQQYF. DNA for the CDR3: TGCGCCAGCAGCCTTGGTCTAGCGGGAGAACAGCAGTACTTC.

The chain carries TRBV29-1 and TRBJ1-3, with a possible D match to TRBD1 (6 bases). The CDR3 has 15 residues. Germline CDR1 SQVTM, CDR2 ANQGSEA. Trimming shortened V by 7 bases and J by 0 bases, and 16 bases separated the two germline ends. The CDR3: CSAGEGRASGNTIYF. Here the CDR3 DNA reads TGCAGCGCAGGGGAGGGACGGGCCTCTGGAAACACCATATATTTT.